This T cell receptor (beta chain) was profiled in a study of shared clonotypes between healthy human individuals. In the study overall: Each donor's CD8 memory used one plate, CD8 naive two, each CD4 subset three. General study points: Sampling involved blood alone; tissue repertoires likely differ.

This CDR3 comprises 14 residues. The V end lost 3 bases, the J end lost 5 bases, and 15 bases lay between the germline ends. Germline loops: CDR1 SGDLS, CDR2 YYNGEE. This clone was picked up one time. Its antigen remains unidentified. Deep-level assay runs were performed. On sorted subsets, replicate PCRs used about 200 ng DNA, or 27,000 or so T cell genomes. Produced via immunoSEQ multiplex PCR; TCRdb's table is partial and in-frame only. The sample contains roughly 1.5 million clones, roughly 98% of which appear only once. Input material: naive CD4+ T cells sorted from blood. The subset denotes: CD45RA+ positively selected. The gene calls are TRBV9 and TRBJ2-7; D is unclear. This TCR was recovered from a man aged 25-40 years in good health. CDR3 DNA sequence: TGTGCCAGCAGCGCTTCTAGGGTGTCCCACGAGCAGTACTTC. It specifies CASSASRVSHEQYF.